At least ten counts were recorded for the clone carrying this T cell receptor beta chain. Its matching antigen is unknown. TCRdb passed the 5' RACE reads through MiXCR, listing each CDR3 protein once. The sample has about 32,000 distinct CDR3 sequences; roughly 9.2% are singletons. This sample was included in a study of early T cells in non-severe SARS-CoV-2 infection. Looking at the study overall: From unsorted whole blood, bulk RNA was sequenced, and the chains remained unpaired.

Overall study findings and caveats: In VDJdb matching, anti-spike CD8 responses were favored while private and CD4 specificities went missing.

V trimming: 4 bases; J trimming: 0 bases; junction bases outside the gene matches: 9. The CDR3 length is 17 residues. The germline gives CDR1 MNHEY, CDR2 SMNVEV (reference sequence). Source material: whole blood. The sequence came from an adult who was a healthcare worker with PCR-confirmed SARS-CoV-2 infection or an uninfected control (not recorded which). V is TRBV27 and J is TRBJ1-2, with 9 bases aligning to TRBD1. The DNA for the CDR3 is TGTGCCAGCAGTTACGGATTTGGGACAGGGACTAACTATGGCTACACCTTC. As protein: CASSYGFGTGTNYGYTF.